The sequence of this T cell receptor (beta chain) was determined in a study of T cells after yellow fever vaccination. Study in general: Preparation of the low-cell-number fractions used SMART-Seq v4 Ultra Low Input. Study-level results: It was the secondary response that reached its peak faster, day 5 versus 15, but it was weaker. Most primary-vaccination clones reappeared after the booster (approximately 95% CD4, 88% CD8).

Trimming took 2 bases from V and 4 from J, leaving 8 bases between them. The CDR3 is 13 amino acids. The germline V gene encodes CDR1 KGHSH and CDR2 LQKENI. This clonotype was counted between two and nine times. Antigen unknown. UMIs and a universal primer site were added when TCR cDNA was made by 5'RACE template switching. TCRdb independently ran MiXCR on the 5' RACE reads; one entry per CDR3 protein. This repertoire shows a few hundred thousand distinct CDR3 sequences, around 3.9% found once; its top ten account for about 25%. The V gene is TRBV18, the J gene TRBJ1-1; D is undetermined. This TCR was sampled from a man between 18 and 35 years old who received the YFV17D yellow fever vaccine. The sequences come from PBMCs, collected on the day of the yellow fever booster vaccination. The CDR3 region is CASSPSVTTEAFF. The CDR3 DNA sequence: TGTGCCAGCTCACCATCCGTAACCACTGAAGCTTTCTTT.